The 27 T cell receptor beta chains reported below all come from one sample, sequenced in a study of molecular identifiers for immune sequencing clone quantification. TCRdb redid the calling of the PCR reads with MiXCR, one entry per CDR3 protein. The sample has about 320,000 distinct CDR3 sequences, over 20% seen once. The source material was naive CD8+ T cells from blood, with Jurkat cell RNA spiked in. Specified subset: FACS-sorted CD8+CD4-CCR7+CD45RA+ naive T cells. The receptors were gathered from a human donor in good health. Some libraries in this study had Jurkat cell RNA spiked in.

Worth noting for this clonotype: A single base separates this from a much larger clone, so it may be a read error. The DNA of the CDR3 is TGTGCTAGCAGCTTATTGGGGGCCCCCGTAGATGAGCAGTTCTTC. Translation gives CASSLLGAPVDEQFF. The chain is built from TRBV7-7 and TRBJ2-1; D perhaps matches TRBD1 (6 bases). This CDR3 is 15 amino acids long. CDR1 and CDR2 (germline): SSHAT, FNYEAQ (reference sequence).

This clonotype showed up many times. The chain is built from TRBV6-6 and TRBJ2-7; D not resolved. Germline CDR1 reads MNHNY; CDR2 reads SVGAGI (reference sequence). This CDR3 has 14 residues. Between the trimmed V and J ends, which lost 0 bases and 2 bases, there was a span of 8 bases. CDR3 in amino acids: CASSYSSGTYEQYF. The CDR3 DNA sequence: TGTGCCAGCAGTTACTCGTCAGGTACCTACGAGCAGTACTTC.

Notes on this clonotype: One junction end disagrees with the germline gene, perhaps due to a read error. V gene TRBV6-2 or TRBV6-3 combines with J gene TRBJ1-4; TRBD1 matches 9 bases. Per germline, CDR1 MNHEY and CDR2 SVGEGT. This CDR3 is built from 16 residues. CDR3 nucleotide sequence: TGTGCCGGCAGCGAAACATTCCGGGACAGGGACGAAAAACTGTTTTTT. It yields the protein CAGSETFRDRDEKLFF.

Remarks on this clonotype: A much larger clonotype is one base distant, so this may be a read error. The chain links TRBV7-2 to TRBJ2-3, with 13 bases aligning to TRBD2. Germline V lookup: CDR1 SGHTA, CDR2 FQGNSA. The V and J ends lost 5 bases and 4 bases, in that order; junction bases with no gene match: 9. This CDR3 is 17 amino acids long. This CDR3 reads CASSRSGTSGTADTQYF. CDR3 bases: TGTGCCAGCAGCCGATCCGGGACTAGCGGGACTGCAGATACGCAGTATTTT.

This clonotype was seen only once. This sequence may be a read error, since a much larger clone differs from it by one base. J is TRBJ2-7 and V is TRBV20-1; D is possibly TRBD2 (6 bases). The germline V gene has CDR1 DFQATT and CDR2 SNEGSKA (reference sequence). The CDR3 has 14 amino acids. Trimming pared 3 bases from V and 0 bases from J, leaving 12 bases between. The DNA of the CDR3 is TGCAGTGCTAGGGGGGGACTGAGCTCCTACGAGCAGTACTTC. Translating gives CSARGGLSSYEQYF.

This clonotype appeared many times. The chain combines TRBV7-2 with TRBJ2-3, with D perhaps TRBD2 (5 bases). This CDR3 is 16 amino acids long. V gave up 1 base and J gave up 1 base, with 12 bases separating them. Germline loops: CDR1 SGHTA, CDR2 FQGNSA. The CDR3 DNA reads TGTGCCAGCAGCTTAGGGTTAGCGATGGGCACAGATACGCAGTATTTT. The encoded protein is CASSLGLAMGTDTQYF.

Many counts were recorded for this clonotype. The DNA for the CDR3 is TGTGCCAGCGGCGGGCTGGGCTACGAGCAGTACTTC. Translation: CASGGLGYEQYF. The chain joins TRBV7-9 to TRBJ2-7; TRBD2 is a possible D gene (5 bases). With 8 bases removed from V and 3 bases from J, the gap between germline ends came to 11 bases. The CDR3 has 12 residues. Germline loops: CDR1 SEHNR, CDR2 FQNEAQ (reference sequence).

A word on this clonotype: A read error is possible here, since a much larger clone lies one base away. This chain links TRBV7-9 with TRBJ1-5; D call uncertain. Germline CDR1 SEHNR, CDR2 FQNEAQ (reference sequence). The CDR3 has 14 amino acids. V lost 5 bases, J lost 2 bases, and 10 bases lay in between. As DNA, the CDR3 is TGTGCCAGCAGCCGCTCCACAGGCAATCAGCCCCAGCATTTT. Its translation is CASSRSTGNQPQHF.

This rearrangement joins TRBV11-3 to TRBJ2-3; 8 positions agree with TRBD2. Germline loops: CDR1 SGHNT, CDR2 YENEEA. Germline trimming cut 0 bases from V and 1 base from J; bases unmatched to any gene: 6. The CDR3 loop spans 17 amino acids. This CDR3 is CASSLDRAGDRTDTQYF. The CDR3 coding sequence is TGTGCCAGCAGCTTAGACCGAGCGGGGGACCGCACAGATACGCAGTATTTT.

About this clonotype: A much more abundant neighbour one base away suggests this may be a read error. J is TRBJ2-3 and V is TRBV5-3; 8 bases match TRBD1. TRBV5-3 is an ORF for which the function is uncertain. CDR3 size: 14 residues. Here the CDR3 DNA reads TGTGTCAGCAGCCCGGACAGGGCCGCGTGGACGCAGTATTTT. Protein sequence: CVSSPDRAAWTQYF.

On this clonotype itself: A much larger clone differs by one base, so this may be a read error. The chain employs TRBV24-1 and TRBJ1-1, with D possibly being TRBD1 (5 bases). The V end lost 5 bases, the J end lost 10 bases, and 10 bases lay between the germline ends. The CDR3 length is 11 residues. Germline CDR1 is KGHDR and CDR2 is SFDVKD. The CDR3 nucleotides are TGTGCCACCAGTGCAGGGCGACGAGCTTTCTTT. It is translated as CATSAGRRAFF.

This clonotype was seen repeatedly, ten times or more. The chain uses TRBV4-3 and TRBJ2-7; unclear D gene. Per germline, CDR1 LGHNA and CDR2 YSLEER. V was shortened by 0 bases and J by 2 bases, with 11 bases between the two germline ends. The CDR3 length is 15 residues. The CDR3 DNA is TGCGCCAGCAGCCAAGATCGGGCGCGACCCTACGAGCAGTACTTC. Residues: CASSQDRARPYEQYF.

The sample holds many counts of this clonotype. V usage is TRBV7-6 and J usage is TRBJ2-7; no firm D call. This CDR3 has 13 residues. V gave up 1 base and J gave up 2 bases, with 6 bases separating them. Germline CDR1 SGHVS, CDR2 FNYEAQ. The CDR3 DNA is TGTGCCAGCAGCTTAGAAGAGACCTACGAGCAGTACTTC. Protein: CASSLEETYEQYF.

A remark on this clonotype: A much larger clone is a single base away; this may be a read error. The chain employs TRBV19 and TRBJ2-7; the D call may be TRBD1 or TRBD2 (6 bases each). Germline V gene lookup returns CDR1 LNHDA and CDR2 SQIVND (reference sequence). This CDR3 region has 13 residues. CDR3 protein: CASSAGHPYGQYF. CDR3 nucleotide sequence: TGTGCCAGTAGTGCGGGACACCCCTACGGGCAGTACTTC.

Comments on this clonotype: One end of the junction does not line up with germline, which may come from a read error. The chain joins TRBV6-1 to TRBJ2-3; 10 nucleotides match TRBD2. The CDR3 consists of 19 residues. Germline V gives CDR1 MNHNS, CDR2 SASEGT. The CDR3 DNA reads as TGTGCCAGCAGTGAGGAACCTAGCGGGAGACTCCTCAGCATAGATACGCAGTATTTT. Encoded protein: CASSEEPSGRLLSIDTQYF.

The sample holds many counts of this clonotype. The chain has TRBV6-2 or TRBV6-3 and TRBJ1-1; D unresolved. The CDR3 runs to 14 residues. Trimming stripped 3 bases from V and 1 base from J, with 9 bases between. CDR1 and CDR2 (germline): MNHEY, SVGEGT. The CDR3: CASSYFAKNTEAFF. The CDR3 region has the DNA TGTGCCAGCAGTTATTTCGCCAAGAACACTGAAGCTTTCTTT.

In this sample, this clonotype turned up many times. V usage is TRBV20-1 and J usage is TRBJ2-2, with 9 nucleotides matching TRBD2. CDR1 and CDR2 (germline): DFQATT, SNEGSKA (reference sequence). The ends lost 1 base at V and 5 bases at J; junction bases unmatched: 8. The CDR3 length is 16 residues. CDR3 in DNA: TGCAGTGCTAGAGGAATTAGCGGGAGCGGTACCGGGGAGCTGTTTTTT. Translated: CSARGISGSGTGELFF.

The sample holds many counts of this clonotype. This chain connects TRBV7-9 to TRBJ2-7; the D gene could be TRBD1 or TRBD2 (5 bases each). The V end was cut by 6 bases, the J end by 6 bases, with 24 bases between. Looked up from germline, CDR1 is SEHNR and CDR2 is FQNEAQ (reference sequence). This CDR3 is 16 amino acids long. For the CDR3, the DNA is TGTGCCAGCAGTACCACCCTTACCGGGACGCCCTTCGAGCAGTACTTC. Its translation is CASSTTLTGTPFEQYF. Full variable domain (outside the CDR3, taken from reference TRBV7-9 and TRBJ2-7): DTGVSQNPRHKITKRGQNVTFRCDPISEHNRLYWYRQTLGQGPEFLTYFQNEAQLEKSRLLSDRFSAERPKGSFSTLEIQRTEQGDSAMYLCASSTTLTGTPFEQYFGPGTRLTVT.

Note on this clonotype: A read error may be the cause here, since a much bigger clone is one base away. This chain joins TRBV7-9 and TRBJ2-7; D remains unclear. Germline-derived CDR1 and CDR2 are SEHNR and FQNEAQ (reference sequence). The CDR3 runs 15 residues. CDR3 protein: CASSEAPMTSDEQYF. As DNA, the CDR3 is TGTGCCAGCAGCGAAGCACCCATGACCTCCGACGAGCAGTACTTC.

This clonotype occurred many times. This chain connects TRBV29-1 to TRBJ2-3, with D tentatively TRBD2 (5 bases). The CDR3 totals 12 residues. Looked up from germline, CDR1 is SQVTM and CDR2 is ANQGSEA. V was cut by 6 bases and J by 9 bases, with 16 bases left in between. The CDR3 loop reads CSVATIEGTQYF. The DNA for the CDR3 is TGCAGCGTCGCCACAATTGAGGGCACGCAGTATTTT.

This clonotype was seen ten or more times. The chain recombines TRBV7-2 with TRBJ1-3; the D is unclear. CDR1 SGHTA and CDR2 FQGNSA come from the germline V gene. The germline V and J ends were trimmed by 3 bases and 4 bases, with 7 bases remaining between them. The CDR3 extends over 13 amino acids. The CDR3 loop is CASSFSEGNTIYF. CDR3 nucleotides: TGTGCCAGCAGCTTTTCTGAAGGAAACACCATATATTTT. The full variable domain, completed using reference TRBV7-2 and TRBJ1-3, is GAGVSQSPSNKVTEKGKDVELRCDPISGHTALYWYRQSLGQGLEFLIYFQGNSAPDKSGLPSDRFSAERTGGSVSTLTIQRTQQEDSAVYLCASSFSEGNTIYFGEGSWLTVV.

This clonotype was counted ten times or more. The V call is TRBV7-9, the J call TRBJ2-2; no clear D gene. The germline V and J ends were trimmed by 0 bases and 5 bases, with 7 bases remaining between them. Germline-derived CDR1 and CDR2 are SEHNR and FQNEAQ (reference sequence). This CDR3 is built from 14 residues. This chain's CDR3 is CASSLAHGTGELFF. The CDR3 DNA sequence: TGTGCCAGCAGCTTAGCGCACGGAACCGGGGAGCTGTTTTTT.

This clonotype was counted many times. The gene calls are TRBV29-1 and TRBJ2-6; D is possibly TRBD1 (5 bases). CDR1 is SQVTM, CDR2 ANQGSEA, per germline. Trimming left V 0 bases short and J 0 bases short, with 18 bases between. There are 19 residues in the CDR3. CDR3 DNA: TGCAGCGTTGAAGATCCTGGGGCAGCCAAGATCTCTGGGGCCAACGTCCTGACTTTC. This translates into CSVEDPGAAKISGANVLTF.

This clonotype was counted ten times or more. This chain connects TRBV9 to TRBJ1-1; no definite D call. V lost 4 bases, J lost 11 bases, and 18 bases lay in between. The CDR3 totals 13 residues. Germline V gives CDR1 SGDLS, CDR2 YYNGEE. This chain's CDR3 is CASSPSDYSRAFF. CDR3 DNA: TGTGCCAGCAGCCCCTCCGATTACAGTCGCGCTTTCTTT.

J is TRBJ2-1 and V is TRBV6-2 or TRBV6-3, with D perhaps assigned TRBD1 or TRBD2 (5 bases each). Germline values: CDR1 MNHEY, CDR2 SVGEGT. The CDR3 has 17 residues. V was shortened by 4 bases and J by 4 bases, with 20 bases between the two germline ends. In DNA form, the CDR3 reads TGTGCCAGCAGTTCAACTTCCCCCGGGACGGAATACAATGAGCAGTTCTTC. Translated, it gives CASSSTSPGTEYNEQFF.

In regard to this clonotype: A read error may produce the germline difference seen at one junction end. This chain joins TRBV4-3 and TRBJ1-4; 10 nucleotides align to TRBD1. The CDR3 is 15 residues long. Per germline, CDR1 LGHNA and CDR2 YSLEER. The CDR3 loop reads CDSSQGTGVSEKLFF. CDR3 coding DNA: TGCGACAGCAGCCAAGGGACAGGGGTTTCGGAAAAACTGTTTTTT.

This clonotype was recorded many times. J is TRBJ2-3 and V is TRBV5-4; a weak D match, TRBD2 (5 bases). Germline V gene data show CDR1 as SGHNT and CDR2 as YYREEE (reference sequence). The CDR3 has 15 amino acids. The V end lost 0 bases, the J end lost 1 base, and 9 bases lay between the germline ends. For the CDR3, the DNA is TGTGCCAGCAGCTTGGAGAGGGTTGGCACAGATACGCAGTATTTT. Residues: CASSLERVGTDTQYF.